This passage covers 27 T cell receptor beta chains from one sample sequenced in a study of spatial heterogeneity in lung cancer. MiXCR was run by TCRdb on the 5' RACE reads, yielding one entry per CDR3 protein. The sample carries roughly 3,200 distinct CDR3 sequences, 25% to 35% recorded once. The time point denotes: sample taken at primary tumor resection. Tumor, nontumor lung or frozen PBMC supplied whole RNA, sequenced without sorting. The sequences come from PBMCs, collected at surgery. All receptors come from a female donor with early-stage non-small cell lung cancer.

This clonotype turned up a few times. Because the library targeted alpha chains, this beta chain is an off-target read whose size means little. V gene TRBV7-3 combines with J gene TRBJ2-2, with 7 bases that match TRBD1. The CDR3 has 13 amino acids. Germline CDR1 is SGHTA and CDR2 is FQGTGA. J was trimmed by 8 bases and V by 5 bases; bases with no gene match: 5. The CDR3 reads CASSLDRSGELFF. Written as DNA, the CDR3 is TGTGCCAGCAGCCTGGACAGGAGTGGGGAGCTGTTTTTT.

Only a few counts were recorded for this clonotype. A library prepared for alpha chains yielded this beta chain as an off-target read; its size is of little meaning. The rearrangement joins TRBV24-1 to TRBJ2-3, with D unclear. The CDR3 totals 11 residues. Looked up from germline, CDR1 is KGHDR and CDR2 is SFDVKD. The V end was cut by 0 bases, the J end by 6 bases, with 0 bases between. DNA of the CDR3: TGTGCCACCAGTGATTTGGATACGCAGTATTTT. Its protein is CATSDLDTQYF.

Of note for this clonotype: Because the library targeted alpha chains, this beta chain is an off-target read whose size means little. The genes are TRBV28 and TRBJ2-7; 8 bases line up with TRBD1. With 11 bases clipped from V and 5 bases from J, the junction kept 11 bases outside the gene matches. CDR3 length equals 13 residues. Germline lookup yields CDR1 MDHEN and CDR2 SYDVKM. The chain's CDR3 is CAGGQVGWDEQYF. The CDR3 region has the DNA TGTGCCGGGGGACAGGTGGGTTGGGACGAGCAGTACTTC.

In regard to this clonotype: Being off target in a library aimed at alpha chains, this beta chain has a size of little meaning. This chain links TRBV19 with TRBJ2-5; D gene ambiguous. Trimming stripped 5 bases from V and 1 base from J, with 8 bases between. This CDR3 spans 13 amino acids. Germline lookup yields CDR1 LNHDA and CDR2 SQIVND (reference sequence). The CDR3: CASSLDGQETQYF. The CDR3 DNA reads TGTGCCAGTAGTTTGGACGGCCAAGAGACCCAGTACTTC.

With regard to this clonotype: Since it is a stray read in a library aimed at alpha chains, this beta chain has a size that is not meaningful. The CDR3: CASSLARPYEQYV. The CDR3 DNA follows: TGTGCCAGCAGCTTAGCGCGGCCCTACGAGCAGTACGTC. The chain carries TRBV7-8 and TRBJ2-7, with D unresolved. The CDR3 has 13 residues. Germline V gives CDR1 SGHVS, CDR2 FQNEAQ. V was trimmed by 0 bases and J by 2 bases, leaving 5 bases between them.

This clonotype has only a few counts. This beta chain is a stray read from a library made for alpha chains; its abundance is not meaningful. V usage is TRBV28 and J usage is TRBJ2-7; TRBD1 agrees at 7 bases. This CDR3 has 15 amino acids. V shed 7 bases and J 1 base; nucleotides not matched to a gene: 10. The germline V gene encodes CDR1 MDHEN and CDR2 SYDVKM. CDR3 bases: TGTGCCAGCAACCCGGGACAGCGCCGTTCCTACGAGCAGTACTTC. It specifies CASNPGQRRSYEQYF.

This clonotype was seen a few times. Little can be read into the size of this beta chain, an off-target read in a library designed for alpha chains. The rearrangement uses TRBV4-3 and TRBJ2-3; D gene ambiguous. Trimming removed 4 bases at V and 4 bases at J, with 12 bases between. Germline CDR1 LGHNA, CDR2 YSLEER. The CDR3 totals 14 residues. CDR3 DNA: TGCGCCAGCAGCCGCTTTTTGCTAGCAGATACGCAGTATTTT. It specifies CASSRFLLADTQYF.

This clonotype counts as medium-sized (0.01 to 0.1%). This beta chain came through as a stray read in a library set up for alpha chains, and its size says little. The V and J genes are TRBV4-3 and TRBJ2-1, with 10 bases lining up with TRBD1. V trimming: 0 bases; J trimming: 4 bases; junction bases outside the gene matches: 3. The CDR3 spans 16 residues. Germline V CDR1 and CDR2: LGHNA, YSLEER. CDR3 loop: CASSQDRTGGYNEQFF. CDR3 nucleotide sequence: TGCGCCAGCAGCCAAGATCGGACAGGGGGTTACAATGAGCAGTTCTTC.

Comments on this clonotype: Found in a library prepared for alpha chains, this beta chain is an off-target read, and its abundance has little meaning. This chain connects TRBV27 to TRBJ2-1; 7 nucleotides line up with TRBD2. V shed 7 bases and J 6 bases; nucleotides not matched to a gene: 6. The CDR3 has 13 residues. Germline-derived CDR1 and CDR2 are MNHEY and SMNVEV (reference sequence). The CDR3 is CASIPSGFNEQFF. CDR3 in DNA: TGTGCCAGCATCCCTAGCGGTTTCAATGAGCAGTTCTTC.

This clonotype appeared a few times. This beta chain represents an off-target read in a library built for alpha chains; its size is of limited meaning. The genes are TRBV12-3 or TRBV12-4 and TRBJ2-1; 7 nucleotides align to TRBD2. The CDR3 spans 14 residues. J gave up 9 bases and V 5 bases, and 10 bases lay outside the gene matches. In DNA form, the CDR3 reads TGTGCCAGCAGTCGGTCGGGACTACGAGTTGAGCAGTTCTTC. It specifies CASSRSGLRVEQFF.

Only a few counts were recorded for this clonotype. A library prepared for alpha chains yielded this beta chain as an off-target read; its size is of little meaning. The gene calls are TRBV25-1 and TRBJ1-2; 7 bases are a match to TRBD1. Germline CDR1 and CDR2: MGHDK and SYGVNS. V gave up 2 bases and J gave up 1 base; unmatched junction bases: 4. The CDR3 sequence is 15 residues long. The CDR3, as DNA: TGTGCCAGCAGTGAACCGGGACAGATTAACTATGGCTACACCTTC. It codes for CASSEPGQINYGYTF.

This clonotype came up a few times. Since it is a stray read in a library aimed at alpha chains, this beta chain has a size that is not meaningful. The genes are TRBV29-1 and TRBJ2-3; D is perhaps TRBD2 (6 bases). V was trimmed by 7 bases and J by 1 base, leaving 21 bases between them. Germline-derived CDR1 and CDR2 are SQVTM and ANQGSEA. The CDR3 sequence is 16 residues long. The CDR3 spells CSGDRGTSWGTDTQYF. The CDR3 DNA is TGCAGCGGTGACCGGGGGACTTCATGGGGCACAGATACGCAGTATTTT.

This clonotype was seen only once. For a library built for alpha chains, this beta chain is a stray read; little rests on its size. The genes are TRBV15 and TRBJ1-1, with D possibly TRBD1 on 6 matching bases. V lost 2 bases and J 7 bases, leaving 11 bases between the germline ends. Germline CDR1 LNHNV, CDR2 YYDKDF (reference sequence). This CDR3 contains 13 residues. This CDR3 reads CATSRKKGVEAFF. CDR3 bases: TGTGCCACCAGCAGAAAAAAGGGGGTTGAAGCTTTCTTT.

In regard to this clonotype: Little can be read into the size of this beta chain, an off-target read in a library designed for alpha chains. The chain carries TRBV20-1 and TRBJ2-7; 7 bases map to TRBD1. Trimming removed 6 bases from V and 4 bases from J; junction bases left unmatched: 6. The CDR3 runs 12 residues. CDR1 is DFQATT, CDR2 SNEGSKA, per germline (reference sequence). Written as DNA, the CDR3 is TGCAGTGCACGACAGGGCCAGTACGAGCAGTACTTC. Protein product: CSARQGQYEQYF.

There are a few counts of this clonotype. This beta chain turned up in a library designed for alpha chains; as an off-target read, its abundance says little. CDR3 sequence reads: CATSRDLAGVETQYF. Here the CDR3 DNA reads TGTGCCACCAGCAGAGATCTAGCGGGAGTGGAGACCCAGTACTTC. The rearrangement joins TRBV15 to TRBJ2-5; 10 bases map to TRBD2. V was clipped by 0 bases and J by 5 bases; unmatched bases: 3. The CDR3 extends over 15 amino acids. Germline V CDR1 and CDR2: LNHNV, YYDKDF (reference sequence).

This clonotype was recorded a few times. Since the library was made to target alpha chains, this beta chain is a stray read and its abundance is not meaningful. V gene TRBV29-1 combines with J gene TRBJ2-5; a possible D gene is TRBD1 (6 bases). The germline V gene encodes CDR1 SQVTM and CDR2 ANQGSEA. V gave up 7 bases and J gave up 2 bases, with 14 bases separating them. This CDR3 spans 13 amino acids. CDR3 sequence (DNA): TGCAGCGCCCGGACAGAACTTCAAGAGACCCAGTACTTC. The encoded protein is CSARTELQETQYF.

The sample holds a few counts of this clonotype. Little can be read into the size of this beta chain, an off-target read in a library designed for alpha chains. The chain has TRBV6-5 and TRBJ2-5; 8 bases are a match to TRBD1. From germline, CDR1 is MNHEY and CDR2 SVGAGI. Trimming took 8 bases from V and 5 from J; bases not matched to a gene: 7. This CDR3 has 13 amino acids. CDR3 nucleotide sequence: TGTGCCAGCGGACAGGGATTATGGGAGACCCAGTACTTC. Translated: CASGQGLWETQYF.

To note about this clonotype: As an off-target read in a library built for alpha chains, this beta chain has a frequency of little significance. The chain is built from TRBV28 and TRBJ2-1; the match to TRBD2 covers 10 bases. The germline gives CDR1 MDHEN, CDR2 SYDVKM. With V trimmed by 2 bases and J by 4 bases, 5 bases remained unmatched. The CDR3 loop spans 16 amino acids. The CDR3: CASSLRLAGVYNEQFF. The CDR3 coding sequence is TGTGCCAGCAGTTTAAGGCTAGCGGGAGTATACAATGAGCAGTTCTTC.

This clonotype showed up just a few times. The germline gene is not matched at one end of the junction; a read error may be the cause. The library was designed around alpha chains, so this beta chain is a stray read whose abundance carries little weight. The chain joins TRBV5-4 to TRBJ2-7, with 12 bases that match TRBD1. Germline V gene data show CDR1 as SGHNT and CDR2 as YYREEE (reference sequence). This CDR3 is built from 17 residues. CDR3 coding DNA: TGTGCCAGCAACTTGGGACAGGGGGCTACCAAGACCTACGAGCAGTACTTC. Translating gives CASNLGQGATKTYEQYF.

In its sample, this clonotype ranks as medium-sized. A library made for alpha chains picked up this beta chain off target, so its size means little. The CDR3 spells CASRPGLAGTNEQFF. For the CDR3, the DNA is TGCGCCAGCAGGCCTGGACTAGCGGGGACCAATGAGCAGTTCTTC. The chain recombines TRBV5-1 with TRBJ2-1; TRBD2 matches at 12 bases. This CDR3 comprises 15 residues. V lost 5 bases and J lost 6; bases outside the gene matches: 6. The V gene's germline CDR1 is SGHRS and CDR2 YFSETQ.

A note on this clonotype: As an off-target read in a library built for alpha chains, this beta chain has a frequency of little significance. This sequence joins TRBV7-9 and TRBJ2-4; 13 bases agree with TRBD2. The V segment lost 5 bases and the J segment 0 bases; nucleotides outside the gene matches: 4. The CDR3 has 17 amino acids. CDR1 and CDR2 from the germline V gene are SEHNR and FQNEAQ (reference sequence). The CDR3 reads CASSTGLAGLAKNIQYF. The CDR3 nucleotides read TGTGCCAGCAGCACGGGACTAGCGGGACTAGCCAAAAACATTCAGTACTTC.

As concerns this clonotype: Found in a library prepared for alpha chains, this beta chain is an off-target read, and its abundance has little meaning. This sequence joins TRBV6-1 and TRBJ1-6; D remains ambiguous. This CDR3 is built from 16 residues. V was pared by 3 bases and J by 4 bases, with 13 bases between. CDR1 is MNHNS and CDR2 is SASEGT in the germline V gene. This CDR3 is CASSERPGRYNSPLHF. DNA of the CDR3: TGTGCCAGCAGTGAGAGGCCGGGAAGGTATAATTCACCCCTCCACTTT.

Turning to this clonotype: A library made for alpha chains picked up this beta chain off target, so its size means little. The V call is TRBV5-6, the J call TRBJ1-4; no clear D gene. In germline, CDR1 is SGHDT, CDR2 YYEEEE. Trimming removed 0 bases at V and 8 bases at J, with 11 bases between. The CDR3 totals 14 residues. The CDR3 DNA reads as TGTGCCAGCAGCTTGGTGGGGTTAGAAGAAAAACTGTTTTTT. Protein product: CASSLVGLEEKLFF.

This clonotype was seen a handful of times. This beta chain is an off-target read within a library intended for alpha chains, so its frequency means little. The chain links TRBV4-3 to TRBJ2-1; 13 positions agree with TRBD2. The length of the CDR3 is 17 residues. Germline lookup yields CDR1 LGHNA and CDR2 YSLEER. V was clipped by 1 base and J by 2 bases; unmatched bases: 2. As DNA, the CDR3 is TGCGCCAGCAGCCAAGGGACTAGCGGGGGAACCTACAATGAGCAGTTCTTC. Translation: CASSQGTSGGTYNEQFF.

As concerns this clonotype: This beta chain lies outside the target of a library built for alpha chains; its clone size means little. The V call is TRBV29-1, the J call TRBJ2-3; 12 bases map to TRBD1. The germline gives CDR1 SQVTM, CDR2 ANQGSEA. CDR3 length: 12 amino acids. Trimming took 6 bases from V and 7 from J; bases not matched to a gene: 2. CDR3 nucleotides: TGCAGCGTGGGACAGGGGGCCCATACGCAGTATTTT. Translated: CSVGQGAHTQYF.

This clonotype rates as large. This beta chain appears as a stray read in a library generated for alpha chains; its size is not informative. The chain carries TRBV27 and TRBJ2-1; TRBD2 matches 11 bases. The CDR3 sequence is 17 residues long. After removal of 0 bases from V and 5 bases from J, the junction contained 6 bases not matched to a gene. Germline V gene lookup returns CDR1 MNHEY and CDR2 SMNVEV (reference sequence). The CDR3 sequence: CASSLSPRLAGHNEQFF. CDR3 DNA sequence: TGTGCCAGCAGTTTATCCCCTAGACTAGCGGGGCACAATGAGCAGTTCTTC.

To note about this clonotype: Because the library targeted alpha chains, this beta chain is an off-target read whose size means little. The chain combines TRBV7-9 with TRBJ2-7; D might be TRBD2 (5 bases). The CDR3 totals 13 residues. From germline, CDR1 is SEHNR and CDR2 FQNEAQ (reference sequence). Deletions cut 6 bases from V and 5 bases from J, with 14 bases between. The CDR3 loop reads CASRGRGSHEQYF. Written as DNA, the CDR3 is TGTGCCAGCAGGGGCCGGGGTTCCCACGAGCAGTACTTC.